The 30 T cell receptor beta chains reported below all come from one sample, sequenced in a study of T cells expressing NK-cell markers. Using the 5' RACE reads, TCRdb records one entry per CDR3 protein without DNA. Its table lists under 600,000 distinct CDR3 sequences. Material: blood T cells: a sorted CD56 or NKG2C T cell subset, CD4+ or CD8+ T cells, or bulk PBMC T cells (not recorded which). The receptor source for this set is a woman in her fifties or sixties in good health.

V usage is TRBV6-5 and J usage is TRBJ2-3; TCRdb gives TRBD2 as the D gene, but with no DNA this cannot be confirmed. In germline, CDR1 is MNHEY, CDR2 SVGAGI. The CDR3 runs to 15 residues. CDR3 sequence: CASSYRGGITDTQYF.

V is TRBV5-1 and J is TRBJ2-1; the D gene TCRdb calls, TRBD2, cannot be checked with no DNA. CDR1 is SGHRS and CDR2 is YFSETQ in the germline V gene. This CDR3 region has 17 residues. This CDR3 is CASSFTQTSASVNEQFF. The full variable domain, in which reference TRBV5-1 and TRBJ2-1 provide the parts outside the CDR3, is KAGVTQTPRYLIKTRGQQVTLSCSPISGHRSVSWYQQTPGQGLQFLFEYFSETQRNKGNFPGRFSGRQFSNSRSEMNVSTLELGDSALYLCASSFTQTSASVNEQFFGPGTRLTVL.

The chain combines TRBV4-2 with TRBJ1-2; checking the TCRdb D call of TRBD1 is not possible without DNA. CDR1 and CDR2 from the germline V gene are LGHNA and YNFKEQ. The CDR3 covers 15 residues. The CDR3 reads CASSQEGSDSYGYTF.

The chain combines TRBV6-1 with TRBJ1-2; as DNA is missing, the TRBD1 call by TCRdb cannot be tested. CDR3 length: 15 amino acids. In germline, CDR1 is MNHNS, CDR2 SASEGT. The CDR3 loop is CASSATLDKAGGYTF.

The CDR3 loop reads CSVETGASKNIQYF. This sequence joins TRBV29-1 and TRBJ2-4; TCRdb indicates TRBD1, and absent DNA this call remains unverified. CDR1 and CDR2 from the germline V gene are SQVTM and ANQGSEA. This CDR3 has 14 amino acids.

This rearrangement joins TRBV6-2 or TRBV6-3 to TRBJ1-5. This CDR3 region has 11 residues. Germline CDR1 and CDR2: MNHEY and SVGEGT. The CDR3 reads CASSPKKPQHF.

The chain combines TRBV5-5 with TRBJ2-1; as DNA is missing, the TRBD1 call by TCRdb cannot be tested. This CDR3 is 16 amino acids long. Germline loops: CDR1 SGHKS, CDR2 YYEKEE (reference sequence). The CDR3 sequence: CASSLYGTASYNEQFF. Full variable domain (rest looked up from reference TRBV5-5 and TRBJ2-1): DAGVTQSPTHLIKTRGQQVTLRCSPISGHKSVSWYQQVLGQGPQFIFQYYEKEERGRGNFPDRFSARQFPNYSSELNVNALLLGDSALYLCASSLYGTASYNEQFFGPGTRLTVL.

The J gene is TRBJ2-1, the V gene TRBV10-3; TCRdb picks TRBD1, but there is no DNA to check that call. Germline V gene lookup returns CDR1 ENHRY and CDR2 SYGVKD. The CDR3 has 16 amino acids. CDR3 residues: CAISETRGRGPEEQFF.

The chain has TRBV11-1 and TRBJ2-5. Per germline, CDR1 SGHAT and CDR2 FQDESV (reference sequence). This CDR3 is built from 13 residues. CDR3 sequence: CASSLGFRETQYF.

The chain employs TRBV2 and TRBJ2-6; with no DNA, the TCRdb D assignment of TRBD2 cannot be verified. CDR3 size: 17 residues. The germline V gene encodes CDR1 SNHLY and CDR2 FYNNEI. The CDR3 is CASSEGYPLSGANVLTF. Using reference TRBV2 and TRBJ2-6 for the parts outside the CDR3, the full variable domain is EPEVTQTPSHQVTQMGQEVILRCVPISNHLYFYWYRQILGQKVEFLVSFYNNEISEKSEIFDDQFSVERPDGSNFTLKIRSTKLEDSAMYFCASSEGYPLSGANVLTFGAGSRLTVL.

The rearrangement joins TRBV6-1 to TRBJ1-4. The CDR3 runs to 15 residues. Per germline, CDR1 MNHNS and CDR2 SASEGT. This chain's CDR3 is CASSEAWLGNEKLFF.

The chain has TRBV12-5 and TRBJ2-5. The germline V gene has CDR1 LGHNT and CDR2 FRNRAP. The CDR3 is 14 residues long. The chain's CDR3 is CASGPNLGGETQYF.

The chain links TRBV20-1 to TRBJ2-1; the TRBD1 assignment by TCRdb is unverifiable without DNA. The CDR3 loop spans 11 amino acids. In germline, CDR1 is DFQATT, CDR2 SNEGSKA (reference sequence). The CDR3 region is CSAREQVSLFF.

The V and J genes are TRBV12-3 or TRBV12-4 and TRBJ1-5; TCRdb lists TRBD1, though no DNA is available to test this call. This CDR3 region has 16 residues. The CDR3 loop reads CASSSTPGVGNQPQHF.

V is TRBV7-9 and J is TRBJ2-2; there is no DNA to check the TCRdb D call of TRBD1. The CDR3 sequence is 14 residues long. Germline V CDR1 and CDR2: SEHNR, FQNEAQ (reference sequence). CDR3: CASSNRTYAGELFF.

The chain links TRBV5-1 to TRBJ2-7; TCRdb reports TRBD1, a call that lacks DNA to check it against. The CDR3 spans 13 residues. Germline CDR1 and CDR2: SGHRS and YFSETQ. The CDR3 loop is CASRDRGVYEQYF. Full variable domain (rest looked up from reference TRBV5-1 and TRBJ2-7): KAGVTQTPRYLIKTRGQQVTLSCSPISGHRSVSWYQQTPGQGLQFLFEYFSETQRNKGNFPGRFSGRQFSNSRSEMNVSTLELGDSALYLCASRDRGVYEQYFGPGTRLTVT.

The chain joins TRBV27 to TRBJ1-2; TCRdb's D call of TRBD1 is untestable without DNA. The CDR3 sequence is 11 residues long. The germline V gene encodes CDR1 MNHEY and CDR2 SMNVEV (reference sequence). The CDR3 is CAIRGARGYTF.

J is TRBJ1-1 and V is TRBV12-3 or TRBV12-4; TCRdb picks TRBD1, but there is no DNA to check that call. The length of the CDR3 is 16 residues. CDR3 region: CASSFHRGEMNTEAFF.

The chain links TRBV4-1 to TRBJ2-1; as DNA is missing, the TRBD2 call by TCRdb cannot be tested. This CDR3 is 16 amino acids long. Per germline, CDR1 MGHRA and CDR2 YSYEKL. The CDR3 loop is CASSQDLGAGRDEQFF.

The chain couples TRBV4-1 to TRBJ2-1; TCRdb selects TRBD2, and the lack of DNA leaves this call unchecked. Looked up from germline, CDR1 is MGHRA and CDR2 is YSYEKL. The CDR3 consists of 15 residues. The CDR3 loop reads CASSQRAGVDNEQFF.

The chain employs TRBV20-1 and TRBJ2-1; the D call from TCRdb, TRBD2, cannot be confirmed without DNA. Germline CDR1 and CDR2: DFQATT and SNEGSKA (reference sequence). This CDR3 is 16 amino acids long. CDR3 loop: CSASGQTSSIHNEQFF.

The CDR3 sequence is CASSLQPSEETQYF. The V gene is TRBV7-7, the J gene TRBJ2-5; the D call of TRBD2 rests on TCRdb alone, since no DNA is present to check it. Germline V gives CDR1 SSHAT, CDR2 FNYEAQ (reference sequence). The CDR3 loop spans 14 amino acids.

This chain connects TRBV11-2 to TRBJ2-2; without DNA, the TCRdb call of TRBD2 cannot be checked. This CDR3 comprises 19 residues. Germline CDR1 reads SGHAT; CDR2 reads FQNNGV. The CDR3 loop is CASSLFMSSGSTNTGELFF.

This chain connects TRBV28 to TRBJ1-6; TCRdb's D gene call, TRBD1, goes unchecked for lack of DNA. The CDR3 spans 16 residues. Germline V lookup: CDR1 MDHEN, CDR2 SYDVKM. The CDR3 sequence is CASRPPEGFYNSPLHF.

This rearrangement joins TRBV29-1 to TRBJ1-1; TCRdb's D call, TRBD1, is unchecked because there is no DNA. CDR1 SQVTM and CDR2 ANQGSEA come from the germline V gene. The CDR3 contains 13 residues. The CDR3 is CSGRQGMNTEAFF.

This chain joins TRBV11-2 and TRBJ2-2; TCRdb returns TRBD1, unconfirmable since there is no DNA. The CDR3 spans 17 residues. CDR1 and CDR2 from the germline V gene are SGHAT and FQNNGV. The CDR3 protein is CASSPKPGTGGYGELFF.

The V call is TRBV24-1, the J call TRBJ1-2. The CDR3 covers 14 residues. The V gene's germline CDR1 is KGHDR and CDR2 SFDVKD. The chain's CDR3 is CATSDGGSNYGYTF.

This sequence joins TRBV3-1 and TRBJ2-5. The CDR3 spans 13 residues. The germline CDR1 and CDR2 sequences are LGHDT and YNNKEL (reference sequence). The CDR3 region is CASSQVKGETQYF.

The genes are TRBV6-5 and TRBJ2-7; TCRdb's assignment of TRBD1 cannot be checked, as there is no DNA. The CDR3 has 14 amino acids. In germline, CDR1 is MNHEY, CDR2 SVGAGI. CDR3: CASSLQDRGDEQYF.

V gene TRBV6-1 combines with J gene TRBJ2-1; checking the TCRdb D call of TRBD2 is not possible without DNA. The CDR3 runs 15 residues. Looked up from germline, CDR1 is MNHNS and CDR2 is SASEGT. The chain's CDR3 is CASTSRLAASNEQFF.